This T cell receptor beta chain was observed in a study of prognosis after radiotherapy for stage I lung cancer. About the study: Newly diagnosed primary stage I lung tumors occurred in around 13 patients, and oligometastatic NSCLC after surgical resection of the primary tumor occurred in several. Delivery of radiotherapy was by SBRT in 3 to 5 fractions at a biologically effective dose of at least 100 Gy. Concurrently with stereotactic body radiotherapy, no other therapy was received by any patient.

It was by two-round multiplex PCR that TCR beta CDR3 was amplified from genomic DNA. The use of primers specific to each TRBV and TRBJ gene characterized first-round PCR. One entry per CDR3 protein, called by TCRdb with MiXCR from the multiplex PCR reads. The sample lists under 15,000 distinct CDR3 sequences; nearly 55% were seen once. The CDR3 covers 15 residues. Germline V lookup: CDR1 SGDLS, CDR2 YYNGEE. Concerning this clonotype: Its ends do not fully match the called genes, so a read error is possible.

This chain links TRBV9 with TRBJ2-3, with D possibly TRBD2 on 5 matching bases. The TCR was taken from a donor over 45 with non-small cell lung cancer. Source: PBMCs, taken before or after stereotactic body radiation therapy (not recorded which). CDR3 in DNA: TGTGCCAGCAGCTCTAGAGGGATTAGCAAAGATACGCAGTATTTT. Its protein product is CASSSRGISKDTQYF.